Following are 7 T cell receptor beta chains from one sample sequenced in a study of blood T cell repertoires in COVID-19. Data came from immunoSEQ multiplex PCR; TCRdb stores just in-frame clones and leaves some out. The sample yields about 210,000 clones, around 83% seen once. Sequenced material: peripheral blood. Source of these receptors: a man aged 50-59 years with active or convalescent COVID-19.

The rearrangement uses TRBV18 and TRBJ1-1; D uncertain. CDR3 length: 15 residues. Trimming left V 0 bases short and J 2 bases short, with 10 bases between. Germline CDR1 and CDR2: KGHSH and LQKENI. Here the CDR3 DNA reads TGTGCCAGCTCACCACCGGGTGGGCAAAACACTGAAGCTTTCTTT. Translated, it gives CASSPPGGQNTEAFF. Using reference TRBV18 and TRBJ1-1 for the parts outside the CDR3, the full variable domain is NAGVMQNPRHLVRRRGQEARLRCSPMKGHSHVYWYRQLPEEGLKFMVYLQKENIIDESGMPKERFSAEFPKEGPSILRIQQVVRGDSAAYFCASSPPGGQNTEAFFGQGTRLTVV.

The chain carries TRBV28 and TRBJ2-7, with 8 positions matching TRBD2. V was pared by 2 bases and J by 4 bases, with 7 bases of the junction left unmatched. The CDR3 contains 15 residues. Looked up from germline, CDR1 is MDHEN and CDR2 is SYDVKM. The CDR3 loop reads CASSLVTSGWYEQYF. Here the CDR3 DNA reads TGTGCCAGCAGTTTAGTCACTAGCGGTTGGTACGAGCAGTACTTC.

This chain joins TRBV10-1 and TRBJ2-2; TRBD1 agrees at 7 bases. The CDR3 sequence is 15 residues long. Per the germline V gene, CDR1 is WNHNN and CDR2 is SYGVQD (reference sequence). Trimming took 6 bases from V and 0 from J; bases not matched to a gene: 4. As DNA, the CDR3 is TGCGCCAGCAGCCCCGGGACAGCGAACACCGGGGAGCTGTTTTTT. It yields the protein CASSPGTANTGELFF.

The rearrangement uses TRBV30 and TRBJ1-2; D possibly corresponds to TRBD1 (5 bases). The germline gives CDR1 GTSNPN, CDR2 SVGIG (reference sequence). Between the trimmed V and J ends, which lost 3 bases and 7 bases, there was a span of 9 bases. The CDR3 sequence is 11 residues long. The CDR3 loop is CAWSREGGYTF. DNA of the CDR3: TGTGCCTGGAGCAGGGAAGGTGGCTACACCTTC.

V gene TRBV2 combines with J gene TRBJ1-5; TRBD1 is a possible D gene (6 bases). Germline V gene sequence: CDR1 SNHLY, CDR2 FYNNEI. Trimming stripped 4 bases from V and 4 bases from J, with 23 bases between. The CDR3 spans 18 residues. CDR3 in amino acids: CASSAMRQATLNNQPQHF. CDR3 sequence (DNA): TGTGCCAGCAGTGCAATGCGACAGGCCACACTGAATAATCAGCCCCAGCATTTT.

V gene TRBV5-1 combines with J gene TRBJ2-5, with TRBD1 matching over 9 bases. After removal of 0 bases from V and 5 bases from J, the junction contained 5 bases not matched to a gene. The CDR3 extends over 15 amino acids. Germline CDR1 and CDR2: SGHRS and YFSETQ. As DNA, the CDR3 is TGCGCCAGCAGCTTGGGTACAGGGGGCCTCGAGACCCAGTACTTC. Translated, it gives CASSLGTGGLETQYF.

The V gene is TRBV11-2, the J gene TRBJ1-2; weak D call: TRBD1 (6 bases). V was clipped by 6 bases and J by 8 bases, with 10 bases between them. This CDR3 is 11 amino acids long. Looked up from germline, CDR1 is SGHAT and CDR2 is FQNNGV. CDR3 bases: TGTGCCAGCAGTTCGAGGGGGGGCTACACCTTC. Its translation: CASSSRGGYTF. Together with reference TRBV11-2 and TRBJ1-2, the CDR3 gives the full variable domain: EAGVAQSPRYKIIEKRQSVAFWCNPISGHATLYWYQQILGQGPKLLIQFQNNGVVDDSQLPKDRFSAERLKGVDSTLKIQPAKLEDSAVYLCASSSRGGYTFGSGTRLTVV.